This T cell receptor (beta chain) was captured by sequencing in a study of cytomegalovirus exposure and HLA in healthy donors. In the study overall: Prior work identified around 120 million unique TCR beta sequences in around 170 million T cells. Notes on the study in general: It is likely that the observed cluster of highly shared sequence variants was a sequencing artifact.

As regards this clone: What it binds is unknown.

It was with 60 Vbeta and 13 Jbeta primers that the PCR ran. Clones were sequenced by immunoSEQ multiplex PCR, and TCRdb holds only the in-frame ones, with some missing. This sample has about 210,000 clones, with about 80% found just once. Sequencing was performed on PBMCs. This receptor was taken from a male donor in good health and CMV-seronegative.

In nucleotides, the CDR3 is TGTGCCAGCAGCGAAAGAGGGGGGGCACTTGCTGAAGCTTTCTTT. The encoded protein is CASSERGGALAEAFF. J is TRBJ1-1 and V is TRBV9; D may be TRBD1 (6 bases). The germline V gene has CDR1 SGDLS and CDR2 YYNGEE. V was clipped by 3 bases and J by 6 bases, with 18 bases between them. The CDR3 spans 15 residues.